This T cell receptor (beta chain) was obtained from a study of post-analysis software for immune sequencing data. General observations from the study: In patients, TRBV5-6, TRBV5-1 and TRBV20-1 belonged to five TRBV segments found more frequently than in controls.

Every TCR beta cDNA library bore unique molecular identifiers. TCRdb independently ran MiXCR on the PCR reads; one entry per CDR3 protein. The data show hundreds of thousands of distinct CDR3 sequences, with less than 35% seen just once and 0.5% to 0.6% held by the top ten. This clonotype was observed a handful of times. Its antigen is not known. With V trimmed by 7 bases and J by 5 bases, 4 bases remained unmatched. CDR1 and CDR2 (germline): SQVTM, ANQGSEA. The CDR3 length is 12 residues. The V gene is TRBV29-1, the J gene TRBJ2-1; 8 positions match TRBD2. What was sequenced was blood. The receptor was derived from a girl aged 5 to 17 with multiple sclerosis. The CDR3 sequence is CSATSGHNEQFF. The CDR3 coding sequence is TGCAGCGCAACTAGCGGACACAATGAGCAGTTCTTC.